This T cell receptor beta chain was identified in a study of cytomegalovirus exposure and HLA in healthy donors. The V segment lost 0 bases and the J segment 2 bases; nucleotides outside the gene matches: 7. The CDR3 consists of 17 residues. Per germline, CDR1 SGHNT and CDR2 YYREEE (reference sequence). The PCR made use of 60 Vbeta and 13 Jbeta primers. Sequencing was performed with immunoSEQ multiplex PCR; in TCRdb, only in-frame clones are kept and a portion is missing. The data hold about 140,000 clones, with approximately 86% observed a single time. This receptor was taken from a woman in her thirties or forties in good health and CMV-seronegative. Material for sequencing was PBMCs. The rearrangement links TRBV5-4 to TRBJ2-2, with TRBD2 matching over 7 bases. CDR3 nucleotides: TGTGCCAGCAGCTTGGATGGGCTAGCGGCTAACACCGGGGAGCTGTTTTTT. It is translated as CASSLDGLAANTGELFF.